The 8 T cell receptor beta chains in this list originate from one sample, sequenced in a study of identical twins. One entry per CDR3 protein results from TCRdb running MiXCR on the 5' RACE reads. The data contain 1.5 million to 2 million distinct CDR3 sequences, roughly a third of them singletons. The sample comprised cord blood. The receptors derive from a newborn girl in good health.

The gene calls are TRBV21-1 and TRBJ2-1; the tabulated D call, TRBD1, remains unverified against the DNA. TRBV21-1 is labeled a pseudogene. The CDR3 is 16 residues long. The CDR3 is CASSMNRDRARLGQFF. The DNA of the CDR3 is TGTGCCAGCAGTATGAACCGGGACAGGGCCCGATTAGGGCAGTTCTTC.

This clonotype was seen ten or more times. The V gene is TRBV11-2, the J gene TRBJ2-3; D ambiguous. CDR3 length equals 13 residues. CDR1 and CDR2 (germline): SGHAT, FQNNGV. The germline V and J ends were trimmed by 5 bases and 6 bases, with 12 bases remaining between them. The CDR3 region is CASSPPSVDTQYF. In nucleotides, the CDR3 is TGTGCCAGCAGCCCCCCCAGTGTGGATACGCAGTATTTT.

This chain uses TRBV20-1 with TRBJ2-2, with 12 bases matching TRBD2. Trimming cost V 0 bases and J 8 bases; bases outside gene matches: 4. The CDR3 has 15 amino acids. CDR1 DFQATT and CDR2 SNEGSKA come from the germline V gene (reference sequence). CDR3 nucleotide sequence: TGCAGTGCTAGAGAAGCTAGCGGGAGGGTAGGGGAGCTGTTTTTT. It is translated as CSAREASGRVGELFF.

This clonotype has only a few counts. The J gene is TRBJ2-7, the V gene TRBV10-3; the match to TRBD2 covers 11 bases. Unmatched junction bases numbered 11, after V lost 10 bases and J lost 6 bases. This CDR3 has 14 residues. The germline CDR1 and CDR2 sequences are ENHRY and SYGVKD. The CDR3 loop is CATKGTSGSFEQYF. The CDR3 region has the DNA TGTGCCACGAAGGGAACTAGCGGGAGTTTCGAGCAGTACTTC.

The chain recombines TRBV12-3 or TRBV12-4 with TRBJ2-7; 8 nucleotides match TRBD1. CDR3 length: 18 residues. The V and J ends lost 4 bases and 1 base, in that order; junction bases with no gene match: 15. The CDR3 spells CASSSRTWTGQSSYEQYF. CDR3 coding DNA: TGTGCCAGCAGTTCACGGACATGGACAGGGCAATCTTCCTACGAGCAGTACTTC.

This clonotype was detected a few times. V usage is TRBV5-1 and J usage is TRBJ2-3; D is unclear. Germline lookup yields CDR1 SGHRS and CDR2 YFSETQ. V lost 0 bases to trimming and J lost 2 bases, with 7 bases between them. The CDR3 sequence is 14 residues long. CDR3 loop: CASSLATPTDTQYF. CDR3 in DNA: TGCGCCAGCAGCTTGGCTACGCCCACAGATACGCAGTATTTT.

This clonotype has just one count. This chain connects TRBV24-1 to TRBJ1-5; D not certain. The CDR3 runs to 15 residues. Deletions cut 0 bases from V and 4 bases from J, with 9 bases between. Germline V gene data show CDR1 as KGHDR and CDR2 as SFDVKD. The CDR3 protein is CATSDLRRSNQPQHF. In DNA, the CDR3 is TGTGCCACCAGTGATTTGCGTAGGAGTAATCAGCCCCAGCATTTT.

In this sample, this clonotype turned up a few times. V is TRBV19 and J is TRBJ1-4; D gene unclear. Trimming left V 0 bases short and J 7 bases short, with 3 bases between. The CDR3 runs to 12 residues. The germline gives CDR1 LNHDA, CDR2 SQIVND (reference sequence). CDR3 nucleotide sequence: TGTGCCAGTAGTATAGAGGGTGAAAAACTGTTTTTT. This encodes CASSIEGEKLFF.